The entry that follows covers one T cell receptor (beta chain) sequence. Its specificity is unknown. Trimming pared 6 bases from V and 8 bases from J, leaving 22 bases between. Germline assignment: CDR1 SQVTM and CDR2 ANQGSEA. The CDR3 loop spans 14 amino acids. This sample was included in a study of identical twins. Overall study results and limits: The models gave estimates that fell short of the out-of-frame TCR alpha sharing seen in monozygotic twins. The study found excess low generation probability among twin-shared out-of-frame alpha sequences.

Using its own MiXCR run on the 5' RACE reads, TCRdb lists one record per CDR3 protein. The sample shows approximately 210,000 distinct CDR3 sequences, roughly 7.1% of them seen only once. Another study also made use of these data, one on T cells expressing NK-cell markers. As that study records: The authors sequenced eight donors, of whom seven were HCMV-seropositive and one was seronegative. Also leading the CD3+CD56-NKG2C+ fraction in a few donors were these clonotypes.

This receptor was identified in a woman between 18 and 29 years old in good health. V is TRBV29-1 and J is TRBJ1-1; D unresolved. Material for sequencing was CD8+ T cells sorted from blood. The CDR3 protein is CSVAGVNSIQEAFF. The DNA for the CDR3 is TGCAGCGTCGCCGGCGTCAACAGCATCCAAGAAGCTTTCTTT.